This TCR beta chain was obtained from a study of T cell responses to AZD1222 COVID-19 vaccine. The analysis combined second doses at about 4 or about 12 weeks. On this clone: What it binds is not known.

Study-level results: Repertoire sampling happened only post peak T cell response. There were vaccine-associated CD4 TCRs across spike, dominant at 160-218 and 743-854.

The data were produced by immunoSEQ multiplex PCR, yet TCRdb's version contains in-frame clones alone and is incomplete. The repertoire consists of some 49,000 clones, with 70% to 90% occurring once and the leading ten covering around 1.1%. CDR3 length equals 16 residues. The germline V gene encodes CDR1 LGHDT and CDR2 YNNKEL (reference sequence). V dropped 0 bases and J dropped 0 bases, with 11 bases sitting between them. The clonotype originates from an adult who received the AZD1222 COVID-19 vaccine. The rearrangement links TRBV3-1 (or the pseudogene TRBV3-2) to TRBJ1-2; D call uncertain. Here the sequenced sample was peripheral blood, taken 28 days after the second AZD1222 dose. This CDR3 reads CASSQDLDLANYGYTF. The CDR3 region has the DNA TGTGCCAGCAGCCAAGATCTGGACCTCGCTAACTATGGCTACACCTTC.